Following are 2 T cell receptor beta chains from one sample sequenced in a study of T cell responses to AZD1222 COVID-19 vaccine. Data came from immunoSEQ multiplex PCR; TCRdb stores just in-frame clones and leaves some out. The sample lists approximately 120,000 clones; approximately 90% were seen once. Specimen: peripheral blood, collected on day 0 of AZD1222 vaccination. The receptors shown here come from an adult in good health.

In its sample, this clone was seen a few times. The J gene is TRBJ1-5, the V gene TRBV4-3; a weak D match, TRBD1 (5 bases). The CDR3 is 15 amino acids. CDR1 and CDR2 from the germline V gene are LGHNA and YSLEER. V gave up 2 bases and J gave up 5 bases, with 13 bases separating them. This CDR3 reads CASSQWQGPDQPQHF. The CDR3 nucleotides read TGCGCCAGCAGCCAATGGCAGGGACCTGATCAGCCCCAGCATTTT.

The chain employs TRBV7-9 and TRBJ1-1; D gene unclear. CDR3 length equals 14 residues. The germline V gene encodes CDR1 SEHNR and CDR2 FQNEAQ (reference sequence). V gave up 1 base and J gave up 2 bases, with 8 bases separating them. The CDR3 coding sequence is TGTGCCAGCAGCTTAGATCCGGGCAACACTGAAGCTTTCTTT. The encoded protein is CASSLDPGNTEAFF.